The 32 T cell receptor beta chains presented below share a single source sample, sequenced in a study of technical replicates of blood from four donors. The repertoire was sequenced with immunoSEQ multiplex PCR; TCRdb's copy has only in-frame clones and lacks some. Of tens of thousands of clones in the sample, about 88% are singletons; the top ten hold about 5.1%. The sample was PBMCs. These receptors were obtained from a human donor in good health. Some clones in this sample may be carry-over from other donors' samples.

The V and J genes are TRBV4-3 and TRBJ1-1; D gene uncertain. The CDR3 spans 14 residues. Trimming shortened V by 4 bases and J by 1 base, and 10 bases separated the two germline ends. Germline assignment: CDR1 LGHNA and CDR2 YSLEER. Here the CDR3 reads CASSPGGRNTEAFF. CDR3 coding DNA: TGCGCCAGCAGCCCTGGTGGGAGGAACACTGAAGCTTTCTTT.

This chain links TRBV4-1 with TRBJ2-7; TRBD1 agrees at 7 bases. With V trimmed by 2 bases and J by 2 bases, 9 bases remained unmatched. The CDR3 is 16 amino acids. The germline V gene has CDR1 MGHRA and CDR2 YSYEKL. CDR3 bases: TGCGCCAGCAGCCAAATACCGGGACAGCCAACCTACGAGCAGTACTTC. Amino acid sequence: CASSQIPGQPTYEQYF.

The CDR3, as DNA: TGCGCCAGCAGCCAAATGAGGGGGGGGTTGTCTGGGGCCAACGTCCTGACTTTC. Translating gives CASSQMRGGLSGANVLTF. The genes are TRBV4-1 and TRBJ2-6, with D possibly TRBD2 on 7 matching bases. The CDR3 is 18 residues long. Germline lookup yields CDR1 MGHRA and CDR2 YSYEKL. The V and J ends lost 2 bases and 1 base respectively, with 15 bases between them.

In its sample, this clone was seen a few times. V and J are TRBV5-3 and TRBJ1-1, with TRBD1 matching 8 bases. TRBV5-3 is identified as an open reading frame with a role that is uncertain. The ends lost 4 bases at V and 1 base at J; junction bases unmatched: 6. This CDR3 region has 15 residues. The CDR3 protein is CARSTRDRKNTEAFF. DNA for the CDR3: TGTGCCAGAAGCACTCGGGACAGGAAGAACACTGAAGCTTTCTTT.

The rearrangement joins TRBV6-1 to TRBJ2-5; D remains ambiguous. Germline V gives CDR1 MNHNS, CDR2 SASEGT. The V end was cut by 2 bases, the J end by 5 bases, with 12 bases between. The CDR3 sequence is 14 residues long. DNA for the CDR3: TGTGCCAGCAGTGAAAGAGGTTCGTTTGAGACCCAGTACTTC. The encoded protein is CASSERGSFETQYF.

The chain has TRBV7-9 and TRBJ2-3; tentatively, D is TRBD1 (5 bases). Germline-derived CDR1 and CDR2 are SEHNR and FQNEAQ (reference sequence). V was pared by 2 bases and J by 6 bases, with 12 bases between. The CDR3 has 14 residues. In nucleotides, the CDR3 is TGTGCCAGCAGCTTAAGCCAGGCAGGGGATACGCAGTATTTT. It codes for CASSLSQAGDTQYF.

This sequence joins TRBV2 and TRBJ1-5, with D perhaps TRBD1 (6 bases). The length of the CDR3 is 16 residues. V was clipped by 6 bases and J by 4 bases, with 19 bases between them. Germline values: CDR1 SNHLY, CDR2 FYNNEI. The CDR3 here is CASSPMGTRINQPQHF. The CDR3 nucleotides read TGTGCCAGCAGCCCGATGGGGACACGGATTAATCAGCCCCAGCATTTT. Complete variable domain (other parts from reference TRBV2 and TRBJ1-5): EPEVTQTPSHQVTQMGQEVILRCVPISNHLYFYWYRQILGQKVEFLVSFYNNEISEKSEIFDDQFSVERPDGSNFTLKIRSTKLEDSAMYFCASSPMGTRINQPQHFGDGTRLSIL.

This sequence joins TRBV5-1 and TRBJ2-7; 8 bases map to TRBD2. The CDR3 consists of 15 residues. Germline V gene data show CDR1 as SGHRS and CDR2 as YFSETQ. The J segment lost 0 bases and the V segment lost 4 bases, leaving 6 bases of the junction unmatched. CDR3 region: CASSTGGESSYEQYF. The CDR3 DNA reads TGCGCCAGCAGCACCGGGGGGGAGAGCTCCTACGAGCAGTACTTC.

This clone was counted a single time. The chain couples TRBV15 to TRBJ1-3; D is perhaps TRBD1 (5 bases). The length of the CDR3 is 18 residues. Per germline, CDR1 LNHNV and CDR2 YYDKDF (reference sequence). V was pared by 0 bases and J by 0 bases, with 15 bases between. CDR3 nucleotide sequence: TGTGCCACCAGCAGAGACTTGGCAGGGCCTAGCTCTGGAAACACCATATATTTT. Encoded protein: CATSRDLAGPSSGNTIYF. Full variable domain (remainder filled in from reference TRBV15 and TRBJ1-3): DAMVIQNPRYQVTQFGKPVTLSCSQTLNHNVMYWYQQKSSQAPKLLFHYYDKDFNNEADTPDNFQSRRPNTSFCFLDIRSPGLGDTAMYLCATSRDLAGPSSGNTIYFGEGSWLTVV.

The V call is TRBV7-9, the J call TRBJ1-5; 8 positions match TRBD1. The CDR3 extends over 14 amino acids. CDR1 SEHNR and CDR2 FQNEAQ come from the germline V gene (reference sequence). V lost 4 bases to trimming and J lost 2 bases; unmatched junction nucleotides: 1. The CDR3 nucleotides are TGTGCCAGCAGCTCGACAGGGGGCAATCAGCCCCAGCATTTT. This sequence encodes CASSSTGGNQPQHF.

The chain carries TRBV4-3 and TRBJ1-2; a weak D match, TRBD1 (5 bases). With 2 bases removed from V and 7 bases from J, the gap between germline ends came to 11 bases. The CDR3 covers 13 residues. CDR1 LGHNA and CDR2 YSLEER come from the germline V gene. The CDR3 DNA follows: TGCGCCAGCAGCCAACGGCAGGGTGTTGGCTACACCTTC. Translating gives CASSQRQGVGYTF.

V is TRBV7-8 and J is TRBJ2-2, with 10 bases identical to TRBD2. CDR3 size: 15 residues. The J segment lost 1 base and the V segment lost 5 bases, leaving 1 base of the junction unmatched. Looked up from germline, CDR1 is SGHVS and CDR2 is FQNEAQ. Written as DNA, the CDR3 is TGTGCCAGCAGCAAGCGGGAGGGGAACACCGGGGAGCTGTTTTTT. Protein: CASSKREGNTGELFF. Full variable domain (remainder filled in from reference TRBV7-8 and TRBJ2-2): GAGVSQSPRYKVAKRGQDVALRCDPISGHVSLFWYQQALGQGPEFLTYFQNEAQLDKSGLPSDRFFAERPEGSVSTLKIQRTQQEDSAVYLCASSKREGNTGELFFGEGSRLTVL.

This chain uses TRBV5-1 with TRBJ1-6; 7 positions agree with TRBD1. After removal of 3 bases from V and 9 bases from J, the junction contained 9 bases not matched to a gene. CDR3 length: 15 residues. Germline-derived CDR1 and CDR2 are SGHRS and YFSETQ. CDR3 coding DNA: TGCGCCAGCAGCTCCGCAGGCAGGGGGATTTCACCCCTCCACTTT. Translation: CASSSAGRGISPLHF.

Turning to this clone: Germline is not matched at one junction end, which may reflect a read error. This chain joins TRBV4-3 and TRBJ2-3; D gene unclear. Germline V gene data show CDR1 as LGHNA and CDR2 as YSLEER. CDR3 length: 17 amino acids. The CDR3 DNA follows: TGCACCAGCAGCCAAGAGATCTATGGGCCGCATACAGATACGCAGTATTTT. It specifies CTSSQEIYGPHTDTQYF.

The V and J genes are TRBV5-1 and TRBJ2-3; tentative D call: TRBD1 (6 bases). The V end lost 4 bases, the J end lost 5 bases, and 20 bases lay between the germline ends. The CDR3 is made up of 16 amino acids. Germline V gene data show CDR1 as SGHRS and CDR2 as YFSETQ. The CDR3 nucleotides read TGCGCCAGCAGCCTGGTCGGGGCAGGGGTTAAAGATACGCAGTATTTT. Encoded protein: CASSLVGAGVKDTQYF.

The gene calls are TRBV18 and TRBJ1-1; a weak D match, TRBD1 (6 bases). The CDR3 has 17 amino acids. Between the trimmed V and J ends, which lost 3 bases and 4 bases, there was a span of 21 bases. CDR1 is KGHSH and CDR2 is LQKENI in the germline V gene. CDR3 protein: CASSPGLGGGGPTEAFF. CDR3 in DNA: TGTGCCAGCTCACCGGGACTCGGGGGAGGGGGTCCCACTGAAGCTTTCTTT.

The V call is TRBV11-2, the J call TRBJ1-2, with TRBD1 matching 7 bases. The CDR3 covers 14 residues. V trimming: 4 bases; J trimming: 2 bases; junction bases outside the gene matches: 4. Per the germline V gene, CDR1 is SGHAT and CDR2 is FQNNGV. CDR3 coding DNA: TGTGCCAGCAGCTACTCACAGGGGAACTATGGCTACACCTTC. As protein: CASSYSQGNYGYTF.

The rearrangement links TRBV6-6 to TRBJ1-1; D is ambiguous. Per germline, CDR1 MNHNY and CDR2 SVGAGI (reference sequence). Trimming shortened V by 5 bases and J by 0 bases, and 13 bases separated the two germline ends. This CDR3 contains 15 residues. CDR3: CASSTREGMNTEAFF. CDR3 nucleotides: TGTGCCAGCAGTACCCGGGAGGGTATGAACACTGAAGCTTTCTTT.

V usage is TRBV7-9 and J usage is TRBJ2-2; D perhaps matches TRBD2 (5 bases). Deletions cut 6 bases from V and 6 bases from J, with 8 bases between. This CDR3 spans 12 amino acids. Germline V gene data show CDR1 as SEHNR and CDR2 as FQNEAQ (reference sequence). CDR3 region: CASSREPGELFF. The CDR3 nucleotides are TGTGCCAGCAGTAGGGAGCCCGGGGAGCTGTTTTTT.

This clone appeared once. The rearrangement joins TRBV7-8 to TRBJ2-7, with 9 bases identical to TRBD1. CDR1 and CDR2 from the germline V gene are SGHVS and FQNEAQ. The CDR3 has 14 residues. The V segment lost 5 bases and the J segment 6 bases; nucleotides outside the gene matches: 8. CDR3 in DNA: TGTGCCAGCAGCCCCGGACAGGGGCTTGGCGAGCAGTACTTC. This sequence encodes CASSPGQGLGEQYF. The complete variable domain, with remaining parts taken from reference TRBV7-8 and TRBJ2-7, reads GAGVSQSPRYKVAKRGQDVALRCDPISGHVSLFWYQQALGQGPEFLTYFQNEAQLDKSGLPSDRFFAERPEGSVSTLKIQRTQQEDSAVYLCASSPGQGLGEQYFGPGTRLTVT.

This rearrangement joins TRBV7-6 to TRBJ2-5; 8 nucleotides align to TRBD2. This CDR3 comprises 16 residues. V was clipped by 5 bases and J by 5 bases; unmatched bases: 13. Looked up from germline, CDR1 is SGHVS and CDR2 is FNYEAQ. CDR3 nucleotides: TGTGCCAGCAGCACCGGCCCCGGGGGGGCAGGTGAGACCCAGTACTTC. Translation: CASSTGPGGAGETQYF.

The rearrangement links TRBV2 to TRBJ2-6; D gene ambiguous. The CDR3 runs to 17 residues. Germline assignment: CDR1 SNHLY and CDR2 FYNNEI. V was clipped by 3 bases and J by 0 bases, with 12 bases between them. Here the CDR3 DNA reads TGTGCCAGCAGTGATACCTACAGCCTCTCTGGGGCCAACGTCCTGACTTTC. Protein: CASSDTYSLSGANVLTF.

This chain joins TRBV27 and TRBJ2-1; possible D gene TRBD2, 6 bases. Germline CDR1 is MNHEY and CDR2 is SMNVEV (reference sequence). Trimming shortened V by 8 bases and J by 10 bases, and 12 bases separated the two germline ends. The CDR3 length is 11 residues. CDR3 region: CASFRGNEQFF. CDR3 nucleotide sequence: TGTGCCAGCTTCCGCGGGAACGAGCAGTTCTTC.

This chain joins TRBV9 and TRBJ1-1, with D uncertain. Germline CDR1 reads SGDLS; CDR2 reads YYNGEE. Deletions cut 1 base from V and 4 bases from J, with 11 bases between. This CDR3 contains 14 residues. The CDR3 sequence is CASSVTGEATEAFF. The CDR3 nucleotides are TGTGCCAGCAGCGTAACGGGAGAGGCCACTGAAGCTTTCTTT.

This chain connects TRBV7-2 to TRBJ2-7; TRBD1 matches at 12 bases. CDR3 size: 16 residues. CDR1 and CDR2 from the germline V gene are SGHTA and FQGNSA. Trimming at V came to 2 bases and at J to 6 bases, leaving 8 bases not matched to a gene. The CDR3 sequence is CASSLRPGQGALEQYF. The CDR3 nucleotides read TGTGCCAGCAGCTTAAGACCGGGACAGGGGGCCCTCGAGCAGTACTTC.

This clone was seen only once. The J gene is TRBJ1-5, the V gene TRBV7-8; D ambiguous. Germline loops: CDR1 SGHVS, CDR2 FQNEAQ. The CDR3 runs 13 residues. The germline V and J ends were trimmed by 0 bases and 7 bases, with 7 bases remaining between them. The CDR3 sequence is CASSLAGGQPQHF. DNA of the CDR3: TGTGCCAGCAGCTTAGCCGGAGGACAGCCCCAGCATTTT.

The CDR3 loop reads CAWGRDSKNYEQYF. In DNA, the CDR3 is TGTGCCTGGGGCCGGGACAGCAAAAACTACGAGCAGTACTTC. The chain has TRBV30 and TRBJ2-7; 7 bases fit TRBD1. J was trimmed by 3 bases and V by 5 bases; bases with no gene match: 10. The germline V gene has CDR1 GTSNPN and CDR2 SVGIG (reference sequence). The CDR3 loop spans 14 amino acids.

V and J are TRBV29-1 and TRBJ1-4; D possibly corresponds to TRBD1 (5 bases). CDR1 is SQVTM, CDR2 ANQGSEA, per germline. V was trimmed by 7 bases and J by 2 bases, leaving 29 bases between them. The CDR3 is 19 residues long. The CDR3 DNA reads as TGCAGCGCTGGGACGGTCGTCGGGGGGGTGTGGTCGACTAATGAAAAACTGTTTTTT. This gives the protein CSAGTVVGGVWSTNEKLFF.

The rearrangement uses TRBV19 and TRBJ2-2; the match to TRBD1 covers 9 bases. The CDR3 loop spans 15 amino acids. V dropped 5 bases and J dropped 5; count of bases not matched to a gene: 6. Germline assignment: CDR1 LNHDA and CDR2 SQIVND (reference sequence). Here the CDR3 DNA reads TGTGCCAGTAGTCTGGGACAGGGTCGAACCGGGGAGCTGTTTTTT. It yields the protein CASSLGQGRTGELFF.

The chain uses TRBV13 and TRBJ2-7, with D possibly matching TRBD2 (5 bases). Germline CDR1 reads PRHDT; CDR2 reads FYEKMQ (reference sequence). The ends were cut back, 3 bases at V and 0 bases at J, with 15 bases in the middle. This CDR3 spans 16 amino acids. In DNA, the CDR3 is TGTGCCAGCAGCTTCGGCGGCGGGCGGAGCTCCTACGAGCAGTACTTC. It encodes CASSFGGGRSSYEQYF. Full variable domain (remainder filled in from reference TRBV13 and TRBJ2-7): AAGVIQSPRHLIKEKRETATLKCYPIPRHDTVYWYQQGPGQDPQFLISFYEKMQSDKGSIPDRFSAQQFSDYHSELNMSSLELGDSALYFCASSFGGGRSSYEQYFGPGTRLTVT.

Here the CDR3 DNA reads TGTGCCAGCAGGCAAGCTTCGGTAGATACGCAGTATTTT. It codes for CASRQASVDTQYF. V and J are TRBV13 and TRBJ2-3; D not resolved. There are 13 residues in the CDR3. V gave up 6 bases and J gave up 5 bases, with 12 bases separating them. Germline-derived CDR1 and CDR2 are PRHDT and FYEKMQ (reference sequence). The full variable domain, its missing parts supplied by reference TRBV13 and TRBJ2-3, is AAGVIQSPRHLIKEKRETATLKCYPIPRHDTVYWYQQGPGQDPQFLISFYEKMQSDKGSIPDRFSAQQFSDYHSELNMSSLELGDSALYFCASRQASVDTQYFGPGTRLTVL.

V gene TRBV6-1 combines with J gene TRBJ2-5, with D tentatively TRBD2 (5 bases). Trimming removed 7 bases from V and 4 bases from J, with 19 bases in between. Germline V gives CDR1 MNHNS, CDR2 SASEGT. The CDR3 is made up of 15 amino acids. Here the CDR3 DNA reads TGTGCCAGCACGTCGGACTTGGAGGAAGGAGAGACCCAGTACTTC. As protein: CASTSDLEEGETQYF.